These 30 T cell receptor beta chains were all obtained from the same sample, sequenced in a study of CD8+ T cells in alopecia areata. Extraction of RNA preceded its reverse transcription into cDNA, which served as the sequencing template. Some clones are missing from TCRdb's copy, which holds only in-frame ones; the method was immunoSEQ multiplex PCR. The repertoire has under 350,000 clones, 55% to 70% of them found once; the top ten carry approximately 1.8%. The treatment is: oral pan-JAK inhibitor, 5-10 mg twice daily. The material sequenced was CD4+ T cells sorted from blood, taken at week 24, from a patient treated with tofacitinib. The origin of the receptors is a human donor with alopecia areata.

This clone was seen a few times. The chain has TRBV15 and TRBJ2-7; D unresolved. The CDR3 consists of 15 residues. The V end lost 0 bases, the J end lost 0 bases, and 9 bases lay between the germline ends. Germline V gene lookup returns CDR1 LNHNV and CDR2 YYDKDF (reference sequence). CDR3 nucleotides: TGTGCCACCAGCAGAGATCTACGGCTCTCCTACGAGCAGTACTTC. Its translation: CATSRDLRLSYEQYF. The full variable domain, its missing parts supplied by reference TRBV15 and TRBJ2-7, is DAMVIQNPRYQVTQFGKPVTLSCSQTLNHNVMYWYQQKSSQAPKLLFHYYDKDFNNEADTPDNFQSRRPNTSFCFLDIRSPGLGDTAMYLCATSRDLRLSYEQYFGPGTRLTVT.

This clone was counted a single time. The V and J genes are TRBV7-3 and TRBJ2-1, with D perhaps TRBD2 (7 bases). Trimming took 4 bases from V and 9 from J, leaving 10 bases between them. Per germline, CDR1 SGHTA and CDR2 FQGTGA. The CDR3 is 12 amino acids. The CDR3 region is CASSSGGLEQFF. The DNA of the CDR3 is TGTGCCAGCAGCTCCGGGGGGCTTGAGCAGTTCTTC.

In this sample, this clone turned up once. The chain is built from TRBV7-6 and TRBJ2-7; TRBD1 agrees at 7 bases. The CDR3 has 16 residues. The germline V gene has CDR1 SGHVS and CDR2 FNYEAQ. Losses at the gene ends were 1 base for V and 1 base for J; bases not matched to a gene: 7. As DNA, the CDR3 is TGTGCCAGCAGCTTAGTTGGGGACAGCGATTCCTACGAGCAGTACTTC. Protein: CASSLVGDSDSYEQYF.

V usage is TRBV10-3 and J usage is TRBJ1-1; a weak D match, TRBD1 (5 bases). CDR3 length equals 11 residues. The germline gives CDR1 ENHRY, CDR2 SYGVKD. Trimming pared 2 bases from V and 9 bases from J, leaving 7 bases between. The CDR3 spells CAISEGGKAFF. The CDR3 DNA sequence: TGTGCCATCAGTGAGGGGGGAAAAGCTTTCTTT.

The chain recombines TRBV4-1 with TRBJ2-7; unclear D gene. This CDR3 spans 13 amino acids. Germline CDR1 is MGHRA and CDR2 is YSYEKL. The V end was cut by 1 base, the J end by 3 bases, with 7 bases between. The CDR3 DNA is TGCGCCAGCAGCCAAGCGTTCGACTACGAGCAGTACTTC. Its translation is CASSQAFDYEQYF.

The CDR3 DNA sequence: TGTGCCAGCAGCCATTCACTAGCTAGGTACAATGAGCAGTTCTTC. Encoded protein: CASSHSLARYNEQFF. V is TRBV4-2 and J is TRBJ2-1; tentatively, D is TRBD2 (6 bases). V dropped 3 bases and J dropped 4 bases, with 13 bases sitting between them. This CDR3 is 15 amino acids long. Germline values: CDR1 LGHNA, CDR2 YNFKEQ.

The rearrangement joins TRBV15 to TRBJ2-3; TRBD2 agrees at 10 bases. CDR1 and CDR2 (germline): LNHNV, YYDKDF (reference sequence). The CDR3 runs 16 residues. Germline trimming cut 5 bases from V and 3 bases from J; bases unmatched to any gene: 8. In DNA form, the CDR3 reads TGTGCCACCAGCCTTAAGCGGGGGGGCCCTACAGATACGCAGTATTTT. Its protein is CATSLKRGGPTDTQYF.

This clone was observed a handful of times. The chain couples TRBV5-1 to TRBJ2-2; tentatively, D is TRBD1 (6 bases). Germline assignment: CDR1 SGHRS and CDR2 YFSETQ. The germline V and J ends were trimmed by 4 bases and 5 bases, with 9 bases remaining between them. The CDR3 has 13 residues. CDR3 protein: CASSHRETGELFF. DNA for the CDR3: TGCGCCAGCAGCCACAGGGAGACCGGGGAGCTGTTTTTT. Supplemented by reference TRBV5-1 and TRBJ2-2, the full variable domain reads KAGVTQTPRYLIKTRGQQVTLSCSPISGHRSVSWYQQTPGQGLQFLFEYFSETQRNKGNFPGRFSGRQFSNSRSEMNVSTLELGDSALYLCASSHRETGELFFGEGSRLTVL.

The chain is built from TRBV27 and TRBJ2-7, with 7 positions matching TRBD1. The CDR3 covers 15 residues. With 7 bases clipped from V and 6 bases from J, the junction kept 15 bases outside the gene matches. CDR1 is MNHEY, CDR2 SMNVEV, per germline (reference sequence). Here the CDR3 reads CASKLDRYSSAEQYF. The CDR3 DNA is TGTGCCAGCAAATTGGACAGGTACTCCAGTGCCGAGCAGTACTTC.

The rearrangement links TRBV10-3 to TRBJ2-5; the D gene is possibly TRBD2 (5 bases). The CDR3 sequence is 12 residues long. Germline V gives CDR1 ENHRY, CDR2 SYGVKD. The V end was cut by 6 bases, the J end by 5 bases, with 10 bases between. The CDR3 protein is CAISAGMETQYF. In DNA, the CDR3 is TGTGCCATCAGCGCGGGCATGGAGACCCAGTACTTC.

This clone was recorded a few times. CDR3 in DNA: TGCAGTTGTGGGCTGGCCGTGAGGAGCGAGCAGTACTTC. Translated, it gives CSCGLAVRSEQYF. V is TRBV29-1 and J is TRBJ2-7; D unresolved. The CDR3 has 13 amino acids. CDR1 SQVTM and CDR2 ANQGSEA come from the germline V gene.

The chain carries TRBV2 and TRBJ1-2, with D possibly being TRBD1 (6 bases). The CDR3 runs to 12 residues. Trimming pared 7 bases from V and 4 bases from J, leaving 10 bases between. CDR1 and CDR2 from the germline V gene are SNHLY and FYNNEI. CDR3 coding DNA: TGTGCCAGCAAGGGGGATTCCTATGGCTACACCTTC. This encodes CASKGDSYGYTF.

J is TRBJ1-2 and V is TRBV7-2, with 9 bases lining up with TRBD1. The V segment lost 1 base and the J segment 5 bases; nucleotides outside the gene matches: 8. This CDR3 region has 16 residues. Germline CDR1 reads SGHTA; CDR2 reads FQGNSA. As DNA, the CDR3 is TGTGCCAGCAGCTTAGTACGCGGGACAGGGTCTTATGGCTACACCTTC. Amino acids: CASSLVRGTGSYGYTF.

The CDR3 loop reads CSVSGGGYEQYF. CDR3 DNA sequence: TGCAGCGTTTCGGGAGGGGGGTACGAGCAGTACTTC. This sequence joins TRBV29-1 and TRBJ2-7; TRBD2 matches at 8 bases. After removal of 5 bases from V and 4 bases from J, the junction contained 4 bases not matched to a gene. Germline V gene sequence: CDR1 SQVTM, CDR2 ANQGSEA. The CDR3 has 12 amino acids.

This clone was observed a few times. Other DNA sequences within the sample encode an identical CDR3. This chain links TRBV7-2 with TRBJ2-1; the D is unclear. Germline-derived CDR1 and CDR2 are SGHTA and FQGNSA. The CDR3 is made up of 11 amino acids. Trimming took off 1 base at V and 9 bases at J, with 4 bases between the two ends. The CDR3 sequence: CASSLGGEQFF. In DNA form, the CDR3 reads TGTGCCAGCAGCTTAGGGGGTGAGCAGTTCTTC.

This clone occurred a few times. The rearrangement joins TRBV29-1 to TRBJ2-2, with D unclear. Trimming stripped 7 bases from V and 7 bases from J, with 16 bases between. Germline V gives CDR1 SQVTM, CDR2 ANQGSEA. CDR3 length: 13 residues. CDR3 coding DNA: TGCAGCGCCGAAAGGGTAGAGATCGGGGAGCTGTTTTTT. It codes for CSAERVEIGELFF.

This chain uses TRBV14 with TRBJ1-2; tentative D call: TRBD1 (5 bases). The germline CDR1 and CDR2 sequences are SGHDN and FVKESK. V shed 0 bases and J shed 3 bases, with 11 bases lying between them. This CDR3 spans 15 amino acids. In DNA, the CDR3 is TGTGCCAGCAGCCAAGATCAAGCAGGGTACTATGGCTACACCTTC. It encodes CASSQDQAGYYGYTF.

This chain links TRBV6-5 with TRBJ2-2, with TRBD2 as a possible D gene (6 bases). Deletions cut 5 bases from V and 7 bases from J, with 8 bases between. Germline values: CDR1 MNHEY, CDR2 SVGAGI. The CDR3 runs 12 residues. CDR3 sequence: CASSRRVGELFF. The DNA of the CDR3 is TGTGCCAGCAGTAGGAGGGTCGGGGAGCTGTTTTTT.

The chain is built from TRBV27 and TRBJ2-7; D gene ambiguous. The CDR3 covers 14 residues. Trimming took off 6 bases at V and 4 bases at J, with 16 bases between the two ends. Germline CDR1 MNHEY, CDR2 SMNVEV (reference sequence). CDR3 sequence: CASSIGPLRYEQYF. In DNA, the CDR3 is TGTGCCAGCAGCATTGGGCCCCTGAGGTACGAGCAGTACTTC.

The V call is TRBV7-2, the J call TRBJ1-6, with no clear D. From germline, CDR1 is SGHTA and CDR2 FQGNSA. Trimming stripped 0 bases from V and 8 bases from J, with 2 bases between. There are 12 residues in the CDR3. CDR3 nucleotides: TGTGCCAGCAGCTTAGCTGATTCACCCCTCCACTTT. Translation gives CASSLADSPLHF.

As concerns this clone: The same CDR3 arises from other DNA sequences in this sample as well. This chain joins TRBV29-1 and TRBJ2-4; the D is unclear. The CDR3 is made up of 13 amino acids. The V gene lost 0 bases and the J gene lost 0 bases, with 3 bases spanning the gap. Germline CDR1 is SQVTM and CDR2 is ANQGSEA. The CDR3 region is CSVEDGAKNIQYF. The CDR3 nucleotides read TGCAGCGTTGAAGACGGAGCCAAAAACATTCAGTACTTC.

DNA of the CDR3: TGTGCCAGCAGCTTTCTTGGCTATGGCTACACCTTC. Residues: CASSFLGYGYTF. The chain couples TRBV7-9 to TRBJ1-2; D is uncertain. CDR1 and CDR2 from the germline V gene are SEHNR and FQNEAQ (reference sequence). This CDR3 has 12 amino acids. Trimming removed 3 bases from V and 4 bases from J, with 6 bases in between.

The gene calls are TRBV13 and TRBJ1-2, with 9 bases lining up with TRBD1. Trimming at V came to 0 bases and at J to 7 bases, leaving 3 bases not matched to a gene. Germline V gives CDR1 PRHDT, CDR2 FYEKMQ (reference sequence). CDR3 size: 14 residues. CDR3: CASSLGDRGTGYTF. The CDR3 bases are TGTGCCAGCAGCTTAGGCGACAGGGGGACTGGCTACACCTTC.

The chain's CDR3 is CAWRWKMNTEAFF. Here the CDR3 DNA reads TGTGCCTGGAGATGGAAGATGAACACTGAAGCTTTCTTT. This chain connects TRBV30 to TRBJ1-1; no clear D. The germline V gene has CDR1 GTSNPN and CDR2 SVGIG (reference sequence). Trimming removed 3 bases from V and 0 bases from J, with 8 bases in between. CDR3 length: 13 amino acids.

This clone was observed a handful of times. The chain links TRBV5-5 to TRBJ2-2, with D perhaps TRBD2 (5 bases). This CDR3 spans 14 amino acids. CDR1 is SGHKS and CDR2 is YYEKEE in the germline V gene (reference sequence). With 4 bases removed from V and 4 bases from J, the gap between germline ends came to 11 bases. CDR3 DNA sequence: TGTGCCAGCAGCCCCGGGATGGGCACCGGGGAGCTGTTTTTT. It specifies CASSPGMGTGELFF.

The rearrangement uses TRBV20-1 and TRBJ2-5, with D possibly matching TRBD1 (5 bases). CDR1 is DFQATT, CDR2 SNEGSKA, per germline (reference sequence). The CDR3 runs to 11 residues. The V end lost 5 bases, the J end lost 5 bases, and 9 bases lay between the germline ends. This CDR3 reads CSAFRDETQYF. The DNA for the CDR3 is TGCAGTGCTTTCAGGGATGAGACCCAGTACTTC.

V usage is TRBV6-5 and J usage is TRBJ2-3; 9 bases are a match to TRBD1. CDR1 and CDR2 (germline): MNHEY, SVGAGI. The CDR3 has 13 amino acids. J gave up 4 bases and V 5 bases, and 1 base lay outside the gene matches. The CDR3 nucleotides read TGTGCCAGCAGTCGGACAGGGGCAGATACGCAGTATTTT. Amino acids: CASSRTGADTQYF.

This clone was counted once. This chain connects TRBV7-2 to TRBJ1-1, with D possibly TRBD1 on 6 matching bases. CDR3 length: 14 amino acids. Trimming shortened V by 2 bases and J by 1 base, and 8 bases separated the two germline ends. Germline V lookup: CDR1 SGHTA, CDR2 FQGNSA. The CDR3 reads CASSLQGTNTEAFF. The CDR3 nucleotides are TGTGCCAGCAGCTTACAGGGGACGAACACTGAAGCTTTCTTT. Full variable domain (missing parts from reference TRBV7-2 and TRBJ1-1): GAGVSQSPSNKVTEKGKDVELRCDPISGHTALYWYRQSLGQGLEFLIYFQGNSAPDKSGLPSDRFSAERTGGSVSTLTIQRTQQEDSAVYLCASSLQGTNTEAFFGQGTRLTVV.

The sample holds one count of this clone. The chain links TRBV2 to TRBJ1-1; D is ambiguous. Trimming cost V 6 bases and J 4 bases, with 15 bases left between them. The CDR3 has 14 amino acids. Germline loops: CDR1 SNHLY, CDR2 FYNNEI. CDR3 protein: CASSYRAGITEAFF. The CDR3 DNA reads TGTGCCAGCAGCTACAGAGCCGGGATCACTGAAGCTTTCTTT. Variable domain in full (rest from reference TRBV2 and TRBJ1-1): EPEVTQTPSHQVTQMGQEVILRCVPISNHLYFYWYRQILGQKVEFLVSFYNNEISEKSEIFDDQFSVERPDGSNFTLKIRSTKLEDSAMYFCASSYRAGITEAFFGQGTRLTVV.

The gene calls are TRBV18 and TRBJ2-5; no clear D gene. The CDR3 extends over 12 amino acids. V was pared by 3 bases and J by 5 bases, with 7 bases between. Germline V CDR1 and CDR2: KGHSH, LQKENI. The CDR3 protein is CASSPATETQYF. For the CDR3, the DNA is TGTGCCAGCTCACCTGCTACGGAGACCCAGTACTTC.